This is a list of T cell receptor beta chains from one sample in a study of post-analysis software for immune sequencing data. TCRdb redid the calling of the PCR reads with MiXCR, one entry per CDR3 protein. The sample has roughly 620,000 distinct CDR3 sequences, around 47% seen once. The sample comprised blood. The receptors shown here come from a girl between 10 and 17 years old with multiple sclerosis. The CDR3 runs from the conserved cysteine through the conserved F or W. The order of the fields is J gene, V gene, D gene, clone size, CDR3 DNA, CDR3 protein. D genes are given only for firm matches. Size is stated for part of the rows, as once, few or many counts, or as a class when the clone is expanded.

>TRBJ2-5|TRBV12-3/TRBV12-4|-|-
TGTGCCAGCAGAGGTTACCGGGACGGAGCGTACTTC
CASRGYRDGAYF
>TRBJ2-1|TRBV6-5|-|few
TGTGCCAGCAGTCCCGGCGGGGACAATGAGCAGTTCTTC
CASSPGGDNEQFF
>TRBJ2-5|TRBV20-1|-|-
TGCAGTGCTAATAGTGGTTGGGAAGAGACCCAGTACTTC
CSANSGWEETQYF
>TRBJ2-7|TRBV10-1|-|-
TGCGCCAGCAGTGATGGGGGGAGCTCCTACAATGAGCAGTACTTC
CASSDGGSSYNEQYF
>TRBJ2-7|TRBV12-3/TRBV12-4|-|few
TGTGCCAGCAGTTCTATAGGCGGAAAGTCCTACGAGCAGTACTTC
CASSSIGGKSYEQYF
>TRBJ2-5|TRBV11-2|-|-
TGTACCAGCAGCTTAGGTCCCAGCAAAGAGACCCAGTACTTC
CTSSLGPSKETQYF
>TRBJ2-7|TRBV6-6|-|-
TGTGCCAGCAGTTACAAACTATATCTCTGCGAGCAGTACTTC
CASSYKLYLCEQYF
>TRBJ1-1|TRBV19|-|once
TGTGCCAGCCGCCAAAGGGGCGTCTTGAACACTGAAGCTTTCTTT
CASRQRGVLNTEAFF
>TRBJ1-2|TRBV20-1|-|few
TGCAGTGCTAGAGTTGGGGGGGGAAACGGCTACACCTTC
CSARVGGGNGYTF
>TRBJ2-1|TRBV24-1|-|-
TGTGCCACCAGTGATGCACCCGGAGGGGCGGTTTCCTACAATGAGCAGTTCTTC
CATSDAPGGAVSYNEQFF
>TRBJ1-1|TRBV20-1|TRBD1|-
TGCAGTGCGCAAACAGGGGGGGTGAACACTGAAGCTTTCTTT
CSAQTGGVNTEAFF
>TRBJ2-7|TRBV7-3|TRBD2|few
TGTGCCAGCAGTAAGGGACTAGCGATCTCCTACGAGCAGTACTTC
CASSKGLAISYEQYF
>TRBJ2-7|TRBV4-1|-|-
TGCGCCAGCAGCCAAGTTCTCGTGACAGACGCCTACGAGCAGTACTTC
CASSQVLVTDAYEQYF